This T cell receptor beta chain was obtained from a study of blood T cell repertoires in COVID-19. The assay was immunoSEQ multiplex PCR, and TCRdb's table has in-frame clones only and misses some. Of around 40,000 clones in the sample, around four fifths were seen once. This clone was observed a single time. The CDR3 spans 17 residues. The junction had 8 bases not matched to a gene; V was cut back by 0 bases and J by 1 base. Germline CDR1 reads PRHDT; CDR2 reads FYEKMQ (reference sequence). The sample was peripheral blood. This TCR was recovered from a man older than 75 with active or convalescent COVID-19. V gene TRBV13 combines with J gene TRBJ2-7; 8 nucleotides match TRBD2. The CDR3 nucleotides read TGTGCCAGCAGCTTAGGAAGCGGGACTAGAGGGTCCTACGAGCAGTACTTC. This codes for CASSLGSGTRGSYEQYF.